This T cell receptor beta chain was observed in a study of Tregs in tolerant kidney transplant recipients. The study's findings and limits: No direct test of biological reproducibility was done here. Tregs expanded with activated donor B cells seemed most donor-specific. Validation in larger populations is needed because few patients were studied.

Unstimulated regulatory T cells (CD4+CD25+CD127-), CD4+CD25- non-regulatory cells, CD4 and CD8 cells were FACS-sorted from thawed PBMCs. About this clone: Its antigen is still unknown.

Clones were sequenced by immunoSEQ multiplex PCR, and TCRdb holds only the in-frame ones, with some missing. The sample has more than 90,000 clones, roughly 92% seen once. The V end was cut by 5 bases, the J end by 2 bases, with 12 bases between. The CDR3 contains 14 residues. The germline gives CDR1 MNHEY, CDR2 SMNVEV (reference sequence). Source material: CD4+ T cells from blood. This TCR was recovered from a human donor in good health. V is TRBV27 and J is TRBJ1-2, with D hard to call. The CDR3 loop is CASSPWAENYGYTF. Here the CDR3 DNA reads TGTGCCAGCAGTCCTTGGGCAGAGAACTATGGCTACACCTTC.